This T cell receptor (beta chain) was identified in a study of T cells in tumors after PD-1 blockade. Study-wide points: Some novel exhausted tumor clones appeared in pre-treatment blood, suggesting peripheral recruitment.

Only in-frame clones appear in the TCRdb table, and some are missing; sequencing was by immunoSEQ multiplex PCR. The sample yields approximately 48,000 clones, over 70% seen once. As for this clone: Its antigen is still unknown.

After removal of 6 bases from V and 1 base from J, the junction contained 2 bases not matched to a gene. This CDR3 has 14 residues. The germline CDR1 and CDR2 sequences are LNHDA and SQIVND (reference sequence). The rearrangement joins TRBV19 to TRBJ1-1, with 10 bases that match TRBD1. This TCR was recovered from a human donor with basal cell carcinoma. Sample: PBMCs, taken before anti-PD-1 treatment. The CDR3 loop reads CASSRQGANTEAFF. The CDR3 DNA is TGTGCCAGTAGCCGACAGGGGGCGAACACTGAAGCTTTCTTT.